The TCR beta chain under discussion was sequenced for a study of multiple sclerosis patients with progressive multifocal leukoencephalopathy. Turning to the study itself: Controls were natalizumab-treated multiple sclerosis patients who did not develop PML, sampled longitudinally.

Worth noting for this clone: Its target is not known. Other DNA sequences in the sample encode the same CDR3.

Time point meaning: before natalizumab initiation. All patients had prior interferon beta, and all PML patients were female. T0 blood was collected before the first natalizumab infusion. The CDR3 is made up of 15 amino acids. Looked up from germline, CDR1 is SNHLY and CDR2 is FYNNEI. The V end was cut by 6 bases, the J end by 8 bases, with 19 bases between. Assay: immunoSEQ multiplex PCR; the TCRdb copy retains only in-frame clones and omits some. This sample has some 31,000 clones; approximately 91% occur once, and the top ten carry approximately 1.5%. Findings and limits, study-wide: In most PML patients, TRB repertoires appeared less diverse by entropy.

The V gene is TRBV2, the J gene TRBJ1-4; D possibly corresponds to TRBD1 (5 bases). The clonotype was recovered from a human donor with multiple sclerosis. The sample consisted of PBMCs. The CDR3 DNA follows: TGTGCCAGCAGCGCTCGGCAGGGCATATGGGAAAAACTGTTTTTT. It encodes CASSARQGIWEKLFF.